These 3 T cell receptor beta chains were all obtained from the same sample, sequenced in a study of blood T cell repertoires in COVID-19. TCRdb's copy holds only in-frame clones and misses some; the assay was immunoSEQ multiplex PCR. Among 200,000 or so clones listed, about nine tenths were seen once. Sequences were obtained from peripheral blood. These receptors came from a man aged 25-45 years with COVID-19, enrolled during active disease.

This clone came up a few times. The DNA for the CDR3 is TGTGCCAGTAGTATCAACCGGGACAGCAAGAGGGACTATGGCTACACCTTC. It specifies CASSINRDSKRDYGYTF. V is TRBV19 and J is TRBJ1-2, with TRBD1 matching 7 bases. In germline, CDR1 is LNHDA, CDR2 SQIVND (reference sequence). Trimming at V came to 3 bases and at J to 3 bases, leaving 13 bases not matched to a gene. This CDR3 spans 17 amino acids.

V gene TRBV4-1 combines with J gene TRBJ1-5, with D tentatively TRBD1 (6 bases). The CDR3 has 16 amino acids. The V and J ends lost 3 bases and 5 bases respectively, with 17 bases between them. Germline V lookup: CDR1 MGHRA, CDR2 YSYEKL. The CDR3: CASSQALRQGHQPQHF. The CDR3, as DNA: TGCGCCAGCAGCCAGGCCTTAAGGCAGGGGCATCAGCCCCAGCATTTT.

J is TRBJ2-2 and V is TRBV11-3; a possible D gene is TRBD1 (5 bases). V gave up 0 bases and J gave up 4 bases, with 21 bases separating them. This CDR3 spans 19 amino acids. CDR1 is SGHNT, CDR2 YENEEA, per germline. CDR3 DNA sequence: TGTGCCAGCAGCTTAGATGTTAGGACCCTAGGGGCGTCCACCGGGGAGCTGTTTTTT. Protein: CASSLDVRTLGASTGELFF. Supplemented by reference TRBV11-3 and TRBJ2-2, the full variable domain reads EAGVVQSPRYKIIEKKQPVAFWCNPISGHNTLYWYLQNLGQGPELLIRYENEEAVDDSQLPKDRFSAERLKGVDSTLKIQPAELGDSAVYLCASSLDVRTLGASTGELFFGEGSRLTVL.